There are many counts of the clone carrying this T cell receptor (beta chain). Its antigen is not identified. The data derive from a study of T cell repertoires in cytomegalovirus infection. Study in general: Public signatures in TCR beta pointed to CMV infection and matching HLA type. Study conclusions and caveats: What dominated the ex vivo response were HLA-C-restricted CMV-specific TCR beta clonotypes.

The ends were cut back, 0 bases at V and 4 bases at J, with 10 bases in the middle. Per germline, CDR1 ENHRY and CDR2 SYGVKD. The CDR3 runs to 14 residues. TCRdb used MiXCR to reprocess the reads, holding one entry per CDR3 protein. This sample yields almost 550,000 distinct CDR3 sequences, of which 16% are seen a single time; roughly a quarter belongs to the top ten. Material for sequencing was CD8+ T cells from PBMCs. The receptor was isolated from a human donor in good health (CMV status not recorded). Some clones in this sample may be carry-over from other donors' samples. The rearrangement joins TRBV10-3 to TRBJ2-7; perhaps TRBD1 as D (6 bases). CDR3 region: CAISESEQGYEQYF. The CDR3, as DNA: TGTGCCATCAGTGAGTCAGAGCAGGGGTACGAGCAGTACTTC.